Below, 23 T cell receptor beta chains from the same sample are listed, as sequenced in a study of regulatory T cells in long-lasting Graves disease. To make TCR beta libraries, researchers used iRepertoire HTBI primers and Arm-PCR of CDR3 regions. A single record per CDR3 protein comes from TCRdb applying MiXCR to the multiplex PCR reads. The sample lists 350,000 to 450,000 distinct CDR3 sequences; 15% were seen once. Time point indicated: newly diagnosed GD, antithyroid drugs for less than 3 months. Extracted RNA from PBMCs served as the source of the TCR library. These data also formed part of another study, on T cells in Graves' hyperthyroidism and ophthalmopathy.

The starting material was peripheral blood mononuclear cells (PBMCs), obtained at new diagnosis, from a patient treated with antithyroid drugs. The receptors originated from a woman in her thirties or forties with Graves disease.

The chain uses TRBV2 and TRBJ1-6, with D hard to call. Between the trimmed V and J ends, which lost 2 bases and 5 bases, there was a span of 7 bases. Looked up from germline, CDR1 is SNHLY and CDR2 is FYNNEI. The CDR3 extends over 14 amino acids. The CDR3 DNA follows: TGTGCCAGCAGTGAATGGCCTAATAATTCACCCCTCCACTTT. As protein: CASSEWPNNSPLHF.

V is TRBV12-3 or TRBV12-4 and J is TRBJ2-1, with D hard to call. V lost 3 bases, J lost 1 base, and 7 bases lay in between. This CDR3 has 14 amino acids. CDR3 residues: CASSLMESYNEQFF. DNA of the CDR3: TGTGCCAGCAGTTTGATGGAATCCTACAATGAGCAGTTCTTC.

The table lists this clonotype with a few counts. The V and J genes are TRBV27 and TRBJ2-5; 7 bases are shared with TRBD1. CDR1 is MNHEY, CDR2 SMNVEV, per germline (reference sequence). CDR3 length equals 15 residues. The junction had 8 bases not matched to a gene; V was cut back by 3 bases and J by 4 bases. The CDR3 DNA reads TGTGCCAGCAGTTTCCTAGGCAGACAGGGAGAGACCCAGTACTTC. Translated, it gives CASSFLGRQGETQYF.

This clonotype was found a few times. The chain couples TRBV6-1 to TRBJ1-2; D remains ambiguous. There are 11 residues in the CDR3. V lost 1 base and J lost 9, with 6 bases in between. In germline, CDR1 is MNHNS, CDR2 SASEGT. This CDR3 is CASSEDTRYTF. In DNA form, the CDR3 reads TGTGCCAGCAGTGAAGACACACGCTACACCTTC.

This clonotype was seen at least ten times. This chain links TRBV12-3 or TRBV12-4 with TRBJ1-6; 7 bases map to TRBD1. J was trimmed by 5 bases and V by 3 bases; bases with no gene match: 7. There are 16 residues in the CDR3. CDR3 bases: TGTGCCAGCAGTTTCGAGACAGGGTCCGATAATTCACCCCTCCACTTT. Protein product: CASSFETGSDNSPLHF.

This clonotype was picked up many times. The CDR3 loop is CASSSDRYEQYF. CDR3 nucleotide sequence: TGTGCCAGCAGCTCGGACCGCTACGAGCAGTACTTC. The chain couples TRBV7-2 to TRBJ2-7; D is ambiguous. From germline, CDR1 is SGHTA and CDR2 FQGNSA. CDR3 length equals 12 residues. Deletions cut 4 bases from V and 3 bases from J, with 7 bases between.

This clonotype has a count of ten or more. The junction departs from germline at one end; a sequencing error may be responsible. The gene calls are TRBV3-1 and TRBJ2-5; 12 nucleotides line up with TRBD2. This CDR3 is built from 14 residues. Germline lookup yields CDR1 LGHDT and CDR2 YNNKEL (reference sequence). This CDR3 is CASSQLAGGGPGLF. The CDR3 DNA reads as TGTGCCAGCAGCCAACTAGCGGGAGGGGGCCCAGGCCTGTTC.

This clonotype was seen a handful of times. The rearrangement joins TRBV19 to TRBJ2-5; possible D gene TRBD1, 6 bases. V lost 4 bases and J 3 bases, leaving 15 bases between the germline ends. CDR1 is LNHDA, CDR2 SQIVND, per germline (reference sequence). CDR3 size: 15 residues. CDR3 protein: CASSTWTTGEETQYF. CDR3 nucleotides: TGTGCCAGTAGTACCTGGACGACAGGAGAAGAGACCCAGTACTTC.

This clonotype was picked up a small number of times. The genes are TRBV25-1 and TRBJ2-2; D is possibly TRBD2 (6 bases). This CDR3 is 16 amino acids long. V lost 3 bases to trimming and J lost 4 bases, with 15 bases between them. Germline values: CDR1 MGHDK, CDR2 SYGVNS. The CDR3 here is CASSDSGRGLTGELFF. CDR3 coding DNA: TGTGCCAGCAGTGATTCTGGGCGGGGACTCACCGGGGAGCTGTTTTTT.

This sequence joins TRBV3-1 and TRBJ1-1; D ambiguous. CDR3 length: 13 amino acids. Germline loops: CDR1 LGHDT, CDR2 YNNKEL (reference sequence). V lost 1 base and J 10 bases, leaving 13 bases between the germline ends. CDR3 loop: CASSQGIGPRAFF. DNA of the CDR3: TGTGCCAGCAGCCAAGGAATTGGGCCCCGAGCTTTCTTT. Based on the CDR3 plus reference TRBV3-1 and TRBJ1-1, the full variable domain is DTAVSQTPKYLVTQMGNDKSIKCEQNLGHDTMYWYKQDSKKFLKIMFSYNNKELIINETVPNRFSPKSPDKAHLNLHINSLELGDSAVYFCASSQGIGPRAFFGQGTRLTVV.

This clonotype occurred a few times. The gene calls are TRBV30 and TRBJ1-2; D perhaps matches TRBD1 (6 bases). This CDR3 region has 16 residues. Germline V gene lookup returns CDR1 GTSNPN and CDR2 SVGIG (reference sequence). V was clipped by 3 bases and J by 4 bases, with 21 bases between them. The CDR3 region has the DNA TGTGCCTGGAGCGTCCCCTACAGGGTGGGGTCCTATGGCTACACCTTC. Its translation is CAWSVPYRVGSYGYTF. Full variable domain (outside the CDR3, taken from reference TRBV30 and TRBJ1-2): SQTIHQWPATLVQPVGSPLSLECTVEGTSNPNLYWYRQAAGRGLQLLFYSVGIGQISSEVPQNLSASRPQDRQFILSSKKLLLSDSGFYLCAWSVPYRVGSYGYTFGSGTRLTVV.

The CDR3 spells CASSLQGAGGELFF. The CDR3 nucleotides read TGTGCCAGCAGCTTACAGGGGGCTGGCGGGGAGCTGTTTTTT. The chain couples TRBV11-2 to TRBJ2-2; TRBD1 aligns across 8 bases. This CDR3 region has 14 residues. V was pared by 2 bases and J by 7 bases, with 3 bases of the junction left unmatched. Per the germline V gene, CDR1 is SGHAT and CDR2 is FQNNGV.

The gene calls are TRBV12-3 or TRBV12-4 and TRBJ2-1; TRBD2 agrees at 7 bases. With V trimmed by 0 bases and J by 2 bases, 13 bases remained unmatched. The CDR3 totals 19 residues. The CDR3 DNA reads as TGTGCCAGCAGTTTAGCCACCTCTAGCGGAGGAGATCCCTACAATGAGCAGTTCTTC. The encoded protein is CASSLATSSGGDPYNEQFF.

This clonotype was counted between two and nine times. The chain couples TRBV27 to TRBJ2-1, with TRBD1 matching over 7 bases. Germline V lookup: CDR1 MNHEY, CDR2 SMNVEV (reference sequence). The CDR3 consists of 16 residues. J lost 2 bases, V lost 5 bases, and 9 bases had no gene match. The CDR3 sequence: CASSRGLGITYNEQFF. CDR3 coding DNA: TGTGCCAGCAGTAGGGGGCTTGGGATTACCTACAATGAGCAGTTCTTC.

This clonotype came up many times. The chain employs TRBV12-5 and TRBJ1-5; a weak D match, TRBD1 (5 bases). Germline loops: CDR1 LGHNT, CDR2 FRNRAP. The CDR3 extends over 16 amino acids. Trimming pared 3 bases from V and 0 bases from J, leaving 12 bases between. The CDR3 loop is CASGFRAGNSNQPQHF. DNA for the CDR3: TGTGCTAGTGGTTTCCGGGCAGGGAATAGCAATCAGCCCCAGCATTTT. Full variable domain (outside the CDR3, taken from reference TRBV12-5 and TRBJ1-5): DARVTQTPRHKVTEMGQEVTMRCQPILGHNTVFWYRQTMMQGLELLAYFRNRAPLDDSGMPKDRFSAEMPDATLATLKIQPSEPRDSAVYFCASGFRAGNSNQPQHFGDGTRLSIL.

This clonotype was recorded at least ten times. The CDR3 coding sequence is TGTGCCACCAGCAGGAGGGGACTAGCGGCAGATACGCAGTATTTT. Protein: CATSRRGLAADTQYF. This chain connects TRBV15 to TRBJ2-3, with 11 bases aligning to TRBD2. This CDR3 spans 15 amino acids. The germline V gene encodes CDR1 LNHNV and CDR2 YYDKDF (reference sequence). Trimming cost V 3 bases and J 4 bases; bases outside gene matches: 3. The variable domain in full, completed from reference TRBV15 and TRBJ2-3, reads DAMVIQNPRYQVTQFGKPVTLSCSQTLNHNVMYWYQQKSSQAPKLLFHYYDKDFNNEADTPDNFQSRRPNTSFCFLDIRSPGLGDTAMYLCATSRRGLAADTQYFGPGTRLTVL.

The chain combines TRBV4-1 with TRBJ2-7; 9 positions match TRBD2. CDR1 and CDR2 from the germline V gene are MGHRA and YSYEKL. The CDR3 is 16 residues long. V lost 4 bases and J lost 0; bases outside the gene matches: 7. This CDR3 is CASSPQGAGGSYEQYF. The CDR3 DNA reads TGCGCCAGCAGCCCTCAGGGAGCGGGAGGCTCCTACGAGCAGTACTTC.

This clonotype was detected many times. The chain uses TRBV6-1 and TRBJ2-5; D is unresolved. V lost 6 bases to trimming and J lost 1 base, with 12 bases between them. Germline CDR1 is MNHNS and CDR2 is SASEGT. The CDR3 covers 14 residues. Here the CDR3 reads CASSLNVAQETQYF. The CDR3 nucleotides read TGTGCCAGCAGCCTTAACGTGGCCCAAGAGACCCAGTACTTC.

This clonotype turned up a few times. The V and J genes are TRBV6-1 and TRBJ2-1, with 15 nucleotides matching TRBD2. The CDR3 contains 20 residues. Germline CDR1 MNHNS, CDR2 SASEGT. V shed 5 bases and J 7 bases; nucleotides not matched to a gene: 18. The CDR3 DNA sequence: TGTGCCAGCAGTCCCCGGCCTGCCCCGGGACTAGCGGGAGGAGGGAATGAGCAGTTCTTC. Translating it yields CASSPRPAPGLAGGGNEQFF.

CDR3 nucleotides: TGCGCCAGCAGCCTCACCCGGGACAGGGGGAGTAATCAGCCCCAGCATTTT. This translates into CASSLTRDRGSNQPQHF. The chain couples TRBV4-1 to TRBJ1-5; 11 nucleotides line up with TRBD1. V trimming: 4 bases; J trimming: 4 bases; junction bases outside the gene matches: 9. Germline V lookup: CDR1 MGHRA, CDR2 YSYEKL. This CDR3 is 17 amino acids long.

This clonotype was counted ten times or more. The genes are TRBV2 and TRBJ2-3; 8 nucleotides line up with TRBD2. V lost 5 bases and J lost 1; bases outside the gene matches: 5. This CDR3 has 15 residues. Germline CDR1 and CDR2: SNHLY and FYNNEI. For the CDR3, the DNA is TGTGCCAGCAGTACTAGCGGAGGCGGCACAGATACGCAGTATTTT. As protein: CASSTSGGGTDTQYF.

This clonotype was observed many times. The V gene is TRBV11-3, the J gene TRBJ2-1, with TRBD1 matching over 8 bases. Germline lookup yields CDR1 SGHNT and CDR2 YENEEA. Trimming removed 0 bases from V and 10 bases from J; junction bases left unmatched: 2. The CDR3 has 13 residues. The chain's CDR3 is CASSLDRDREQFF. As DNA, the CDR3 is TGTGCCAGCAGCTTAGATCGGGACAGGGAGCAGTTCTTC.

This clonotype was counted a few times. The rearrangement links TRBV20-1 to TRBJ1-2; 9 bases agree with TRBD1. With V trimmed by 6 bases and J by 13 bases, 9 bases remained unmatched. This CDR3 is 11 amino acids long. The germline CDR1 and CDR2 sequences are DFQATT and SNEGSKA (reference sequence). CDR3 sequence reads: CSAPGQGVFTF. The CDR3 nucleotides are TGCAGTGCACCGGGACAGGGAGTTTTCACCTTC.